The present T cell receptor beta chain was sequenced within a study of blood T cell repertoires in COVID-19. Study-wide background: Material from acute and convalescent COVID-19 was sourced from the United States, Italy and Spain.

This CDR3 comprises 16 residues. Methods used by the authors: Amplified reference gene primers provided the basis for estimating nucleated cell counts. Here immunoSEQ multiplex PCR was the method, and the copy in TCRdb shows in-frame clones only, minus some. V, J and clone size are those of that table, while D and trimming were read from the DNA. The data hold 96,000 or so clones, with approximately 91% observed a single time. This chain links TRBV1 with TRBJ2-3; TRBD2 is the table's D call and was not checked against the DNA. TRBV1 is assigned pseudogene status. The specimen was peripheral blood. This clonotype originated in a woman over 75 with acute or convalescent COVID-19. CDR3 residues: CTSTVAGGPQGDTQYF. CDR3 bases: TGCACCAGCACCGTAGCGGGAGGGCCCCAAGGCGATACGCAGTATTTT.